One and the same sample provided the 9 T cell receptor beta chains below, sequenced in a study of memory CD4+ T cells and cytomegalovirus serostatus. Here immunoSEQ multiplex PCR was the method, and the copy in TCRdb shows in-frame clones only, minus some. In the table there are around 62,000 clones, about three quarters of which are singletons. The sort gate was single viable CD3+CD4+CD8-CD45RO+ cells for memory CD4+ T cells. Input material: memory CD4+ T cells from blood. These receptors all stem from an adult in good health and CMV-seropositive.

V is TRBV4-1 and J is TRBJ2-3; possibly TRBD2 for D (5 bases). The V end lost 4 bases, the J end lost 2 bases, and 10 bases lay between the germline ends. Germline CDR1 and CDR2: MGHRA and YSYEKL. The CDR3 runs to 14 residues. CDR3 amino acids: CASSPGLFTDTQYF. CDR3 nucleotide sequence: TGCGCCAGCAGCCCAGGACTTTTCACAGATACGCAGTATTTT.

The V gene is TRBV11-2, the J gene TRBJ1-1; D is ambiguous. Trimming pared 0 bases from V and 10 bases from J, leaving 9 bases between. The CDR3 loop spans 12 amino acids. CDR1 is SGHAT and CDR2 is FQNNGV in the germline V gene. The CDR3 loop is CASSLEYSGAFF. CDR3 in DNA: TGTGCCAGCAGCTTAGAATATTCGGGAGCTTTCTTT.

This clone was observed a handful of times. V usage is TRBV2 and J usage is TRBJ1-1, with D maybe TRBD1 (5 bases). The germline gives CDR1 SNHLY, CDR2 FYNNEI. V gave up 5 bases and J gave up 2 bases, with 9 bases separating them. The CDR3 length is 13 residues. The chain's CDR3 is CASSRGGNTEAFF. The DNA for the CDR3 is TGTGCCAGCAGTCGGGGCGGCAACACTGAAGCTTTCTTT.

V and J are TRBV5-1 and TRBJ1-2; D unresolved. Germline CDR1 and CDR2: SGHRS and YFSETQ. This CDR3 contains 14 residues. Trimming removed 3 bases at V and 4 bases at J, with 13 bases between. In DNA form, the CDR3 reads TGCGCCAGCAGCTGGGCACCGGACGGCTATGGCTACACCTTC. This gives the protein CASSWAPDGYGYTF.

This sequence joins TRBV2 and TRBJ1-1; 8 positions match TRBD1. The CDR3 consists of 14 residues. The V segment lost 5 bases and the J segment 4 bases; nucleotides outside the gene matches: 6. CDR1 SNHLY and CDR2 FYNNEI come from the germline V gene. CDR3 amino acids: CASSPDRVGTEAFF. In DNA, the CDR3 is TGTGCCAGCAGTCCGGACAGGGTTGGCACTGAAGCTTTCTTT. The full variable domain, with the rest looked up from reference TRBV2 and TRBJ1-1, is EPEVTQTPSHQVTQMGQEVILRCVPISNHLYFYWYRQILGQKVEFLVSFYNNEISEKSEIFDDQFSVERPDGSNFTLKIRSTKLEDSAMYFCASSPDRVGTEAFFGQGTRLTVV.

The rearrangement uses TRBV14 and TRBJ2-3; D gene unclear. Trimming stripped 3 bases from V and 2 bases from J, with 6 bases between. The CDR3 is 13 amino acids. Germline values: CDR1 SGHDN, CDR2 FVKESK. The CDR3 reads CASSHPYTDTQYF. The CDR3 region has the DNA TGTGCCAGCAGCCATCCTTACACAGATACGCAGTATTTT.

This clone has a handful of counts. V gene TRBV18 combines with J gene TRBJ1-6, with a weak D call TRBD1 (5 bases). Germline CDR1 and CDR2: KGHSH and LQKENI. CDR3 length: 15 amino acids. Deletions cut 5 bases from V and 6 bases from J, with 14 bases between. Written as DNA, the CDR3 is TGTGCCAGCTCAAAATTAGACAGCATTAATTCACCCCTCCACTTT. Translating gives CASSKLDSINSPLHF.

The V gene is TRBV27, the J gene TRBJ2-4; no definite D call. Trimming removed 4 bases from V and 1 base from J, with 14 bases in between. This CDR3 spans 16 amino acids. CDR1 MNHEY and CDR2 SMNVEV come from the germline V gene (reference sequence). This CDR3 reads CASSSWISEAKNIQYF. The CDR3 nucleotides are TGTGCCAGCAGTTCCTGGATTTCCGAGGCCAAAAACATTCAGTACTTC.

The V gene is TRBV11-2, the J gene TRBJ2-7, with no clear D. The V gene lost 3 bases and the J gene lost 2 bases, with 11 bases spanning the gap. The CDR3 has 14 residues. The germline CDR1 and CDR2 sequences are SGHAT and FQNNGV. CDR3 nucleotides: TGTGCCAGCAGCTTTTCCCGGGCCGCCTACGAGCAGTACTTC. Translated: CASSFSRAAYEQYF.